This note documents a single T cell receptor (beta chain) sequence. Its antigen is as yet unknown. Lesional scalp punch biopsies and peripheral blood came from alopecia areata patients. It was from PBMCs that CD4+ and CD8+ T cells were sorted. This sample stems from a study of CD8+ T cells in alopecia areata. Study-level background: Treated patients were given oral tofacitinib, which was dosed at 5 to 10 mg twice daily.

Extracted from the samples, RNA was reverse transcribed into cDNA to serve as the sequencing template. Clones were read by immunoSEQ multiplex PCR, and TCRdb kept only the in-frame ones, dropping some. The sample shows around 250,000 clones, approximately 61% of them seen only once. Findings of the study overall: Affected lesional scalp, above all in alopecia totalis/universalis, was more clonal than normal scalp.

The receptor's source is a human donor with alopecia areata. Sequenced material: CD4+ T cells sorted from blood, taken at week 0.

CDR3 loop: CASSARLYTEAFF. The CDR3 DNA follows: TGTGCCAGCAGTGCCCGTTTGTACACTGAAGCTTTCTTT. The chain recombines TRBV6-5 with TRBJ1-1, with D unresolved. Germline V gene lookup returns CDR1 MNHEY and CDR2 SVGAGI. V was shortened by 5 bases and J by 3 bases, with 10 bases between the two germline ends. The CDR3 has 13 residues.